Listed below are T cell receptor beta chains from one sample, sequenced in a study of cytotoxic CD8 clonotypes in ibrutinib-treated CLL. Some clones are missing from TCRdb's copy, which holds only in-frame ones; the method was immunoSEQ multiplex PCR. The table has roughly 23,000 clones, just under 80% seen once. Sequencing was performed on PBMCs, taken before ibrutinib treatment. These TCRs come from a human donor with chronic lymphocytic leukemia. The CDR3 runs from the conserved cysteine through the conserved F or W. The D gene is left open where the match is weak. The size field is filled for only some rows; it gives once, few, many or a size class.

D gene: -; J gene: TRBJ2-2; V gene: TRBV6-4; clone size: -; CDR3 protein: CASSDRDTGELFF; CDR3 DNA: TGTGCCAGCAGTGACAGGGACACCGGGGAGCTGTTTTTT
D gene: -; J gene: TRBJ1-5; V gene: TRBV10-2; clone size: few; CDR3 protein: CASSEPTQPQHF; CDR3 DNA: TGCGCCAGCAGTGAGCCGACTCAGCCCCAGCATTTT
D gene: -; J gene: TRBJ2-7; V gene: TRBV4-1; clone size: -; CDR3 protein: CASSQEAGVYEQYF; CDR3 DNA: TGCGCCAGCAGCCAAGAGGCAGGGGTGTACGAGCAGTACTTC
D gene: TRBD2; J gene: TRBJ2-1; V gene: TRBV11-2; clone size: -; CDR3 protein: CASSSIAGAYNEQFF; CDR3 DNA: TGTGCCAGCAGTTCCATAGCGGGAGCCTACAATGAGCAGTTCTTC
D gene: -; J gene: TRBJ2-7; V gene: TRBV14; clone size: -; CDR3 protein: CASSPLSVGPYEQYF; CDR3 DNA: TGTGCCAGCAGCCCTCTTTCTGTTGGGCCATACGAGCAGTACTTC
D gene: TRBD1; J gene: TRBJ1-2; V gene: TRBV5-6; clone size: -; CDR3 protein: CASSFYNFGTGNYGYTF; CDR3 DNA: TGTGCCAGCAGCTTTTACAATTTCGGGACAGGCAACTATGGCTACACCTTC
D gene: -; J gene: TRBJ1-4; V gene: TRBV18; clone size: -; CDR3 protein: CASSPGFNEKLFF; CDR3 DNA: TGTGCCAGCTCCCCGGGCTTTAATGAAAAACTGTTTTTT
D gene: -; J gene: TRBJ2-7; V gene: TRBV30; clone size: -; CDR3 protein: CAWRVSYEQYF; CDR3 DNA: TGTGCCTGGAGGGTCTCCTACGAGCAGTACTTC
D gene: TRBD1; J gene: TRBJ1-1; V gene: TRBV5-4; clone size: -; CDR3 protein: CASSPGQGNTEAFF; CDR3 DNA: TGTGCCAGCAGCCCAGGACAGGGGAACACTGAAGCTTTCTTT
D gene: -; J gene: TRBJ1-3; V gene: TRBV15; clone size: -; CDR3 protein: CATSPGGNGNTIYF; CDR3 DNA: TGTGCCACCAGCCCCGGCGGGAATGGAAACACCATATATTTT
D gene: -; J gene: TRBJ1-2; V gene: TRBV5-6; clone size: -; CDR3 protein: CASSQMRGPGYTF; CDR3 DNA: TGTGCCAGCAGCCAAATGCGGGGACCTGGCTACACCTTC
D gene: -; J gene: TRBJ2-5; V gene: TRBV15; clone size: few; CDR3 protein: CATSRDIETQYF; CDR3 DNA: TGTGCCACCAGCAGAGACATAGAGACCCAGTACTTC
D gene: -; J gene: TRBJ2-3; V gene: TRBV5-6; clone size: -; CDR3 protein: CASRKNGRVADTQYF; CDR3 DNA: TGTGCCAGCAGGAAAAATGGGCGGGTGGCAGATACGCAGTATTTT
D gene: TRBD1; J gene: TRBJ1-2; V gene: TRBV7-3; clone size: -; CDR3 protein: CASSLTLAPTGIAHGYTF; CDR3 DNA: TGTGCCAGCAGCTTAACGTTGGCCCCGACAGGGATCGCCCATGGCTACACCTTC
D gene: -; J gene: TRBJ2-2; V gene: TRBV5-6; clone size: few; CDR3 protein: CASRSGQNTGELFF; CDR3 DNA: TGTGCCAGCAGATCTGGACAAAACACCGGGGAGCTGTTTTTT
D gene: TRBD1; J gene: TRBJ2-3; V gene: TRBV11-1; clone size: -; CDR3 protein: CASSPGQYRLRLSTDTQYF; CDR3 DNA: TGTGCCAGCAGCCCGGGACAGTACCGGCTTAGGCTTAGCACAGATACGCAGTATTTT
D gene: -; J gene: TRBJ1-1; V gene: TRBV25-1; clone size: -; CDR3 protein: CASSAGLQNTEAFF; CDR3 DNA: TGTGCCAGCAGTGCGGGACTCCAGAACACTGAAGCTTTCTTT
D gene: -; J gene: TRBJ2-3; V gene: TRBV30; clone size: -; CDR3 protein: CAWGGQGGGDTQYF; CDR3 DNA: TGTGCCTGGGGCGGGCAGGGTGGTGGAGATACGCAGTATTTT
D gene: TRBD1; J gene: TRBJ1-5; V gene: TRBV7-8; clone size: -; CDR3 protein: CASSLARTGMGQPQHF; CDR3 DNA: TGTGCCAGCAGCTTAGCCCGGACAGGGATGGGGCAGCCCCAGCATTTT
D gene: -; J gene: TRBJ2-2; V gene: TRBV7-8; clone size: few; CDR3 protein: CASSLVDTGELFF; CDR3 DNA: TGTGCCAGCAGCTTAGTCGACACCGGGGAGCTGTTTTTT
D gene: -; J gene: TRBJ2-1; V gene: TRBV6-4; clone size: -; CDR3 protein: CASSGLEHNEQFF; CDR3 DNA: TGTGCCAGCAGCGGATTAGAGCACAATGAGCAGTTCTTC
D gene: TRBD1; J gene: TRBJ2-7; V gene: TRBV10-3; clone size: -; CDR3 protein: CAISGGTGEYEQYF; CDR3 DNA: TGTGCCATCAGTGGGGGGACAGGAGAGTACGAGCAGTACTTC
D gene: -; J gene: TRBJ2-3; V gene: TRBV29-1; clone size: -; CDR3 protein: CSVAGGPFTDTQYF; CDR3 DNA: TGCAGCGTTGCCGGGGGCCCCTTCACAGATACGCAGTATTTT
D gene: TRBD1; J gene: TRBJ2-7; V gene: TRBV18; clone size: few; CDR3 protein: CASSLTLPGTGLYF; CDR3 DNA: TGTGCCAGCTCGCTAACTTTGCCCGGGACAGGGCTGTACTTC
D gene: -; J gene: TRBJ1-3; V gene: TRBV25-1; clone size: -; CDR3 protein: CASSEMRGISGNTIYF; CDR3 DNA: TGTGCCAGCAGTGAAATGAGGGGCATCTCTGGAAACACCATATATTTT
D gene: TRBD1; J gene: TRBJ1-1; V gene: TRBV6-5; clone size: once; CDR3 protein: CASTQGGEAFF; CDR3 DNA: TGTGCCAGCACCCAGGGGGGTGAAGCTTTCTTT